A single sample gave rise to the 2 T cell receptor beta chains below, sequenced in a study of blood T cell repertoires in COVID-19 (TCRdb year 2020). The library was produced with the immunoSEQ multiplex PCR assay. Held by TCRdb, this immuneACCESS table contains in-frame sequences only and omits some clones. Under half of the omission traces to an unresolved V gene where checked; the cause of the rest is unknown. The sample table lists around 160,000 clones, 65% to 85% of them with a count of one. Approximately 9.9% of the sample is held by the ten biggest clonotypes. Material for sequencing was peripheral blood. The receptors originated from a man aged 60-69 years with active or convalescent COVID-19.

The chain has TRBV6-5 and TRBJ2-3; unclear D gene. The CDR3 contains 15 residues. The V gene lost 6 bases and the J gene lost 1 base, with 14 bases spanning the gap. Per germline, CDR1 MNHEY and CDR2 SVGAGI. The CDR3 region has the DNA TGTGCCAGCAGCGCCACCCAGACTCGCACAGATACGCAGTATTTT. Its protein is CASSATQTRTDTQYF.

J is TRBJ1-1 and V is TRBV5-1; D uncertain. In germline, CDR1 is SGHRS, CDR2 YFSETQ. CDR3 length: 14 amino acids. Trimming took off 0 bases at V and 5 bases at J, with 11 bases between the two ends. CDR3 nucleotides: TGCGCCAGCAGCTTGGGCGGGGTGGAAACTGAAGCTTTCTTT. Amino acid sequence: CASSLGGVETEAFF.